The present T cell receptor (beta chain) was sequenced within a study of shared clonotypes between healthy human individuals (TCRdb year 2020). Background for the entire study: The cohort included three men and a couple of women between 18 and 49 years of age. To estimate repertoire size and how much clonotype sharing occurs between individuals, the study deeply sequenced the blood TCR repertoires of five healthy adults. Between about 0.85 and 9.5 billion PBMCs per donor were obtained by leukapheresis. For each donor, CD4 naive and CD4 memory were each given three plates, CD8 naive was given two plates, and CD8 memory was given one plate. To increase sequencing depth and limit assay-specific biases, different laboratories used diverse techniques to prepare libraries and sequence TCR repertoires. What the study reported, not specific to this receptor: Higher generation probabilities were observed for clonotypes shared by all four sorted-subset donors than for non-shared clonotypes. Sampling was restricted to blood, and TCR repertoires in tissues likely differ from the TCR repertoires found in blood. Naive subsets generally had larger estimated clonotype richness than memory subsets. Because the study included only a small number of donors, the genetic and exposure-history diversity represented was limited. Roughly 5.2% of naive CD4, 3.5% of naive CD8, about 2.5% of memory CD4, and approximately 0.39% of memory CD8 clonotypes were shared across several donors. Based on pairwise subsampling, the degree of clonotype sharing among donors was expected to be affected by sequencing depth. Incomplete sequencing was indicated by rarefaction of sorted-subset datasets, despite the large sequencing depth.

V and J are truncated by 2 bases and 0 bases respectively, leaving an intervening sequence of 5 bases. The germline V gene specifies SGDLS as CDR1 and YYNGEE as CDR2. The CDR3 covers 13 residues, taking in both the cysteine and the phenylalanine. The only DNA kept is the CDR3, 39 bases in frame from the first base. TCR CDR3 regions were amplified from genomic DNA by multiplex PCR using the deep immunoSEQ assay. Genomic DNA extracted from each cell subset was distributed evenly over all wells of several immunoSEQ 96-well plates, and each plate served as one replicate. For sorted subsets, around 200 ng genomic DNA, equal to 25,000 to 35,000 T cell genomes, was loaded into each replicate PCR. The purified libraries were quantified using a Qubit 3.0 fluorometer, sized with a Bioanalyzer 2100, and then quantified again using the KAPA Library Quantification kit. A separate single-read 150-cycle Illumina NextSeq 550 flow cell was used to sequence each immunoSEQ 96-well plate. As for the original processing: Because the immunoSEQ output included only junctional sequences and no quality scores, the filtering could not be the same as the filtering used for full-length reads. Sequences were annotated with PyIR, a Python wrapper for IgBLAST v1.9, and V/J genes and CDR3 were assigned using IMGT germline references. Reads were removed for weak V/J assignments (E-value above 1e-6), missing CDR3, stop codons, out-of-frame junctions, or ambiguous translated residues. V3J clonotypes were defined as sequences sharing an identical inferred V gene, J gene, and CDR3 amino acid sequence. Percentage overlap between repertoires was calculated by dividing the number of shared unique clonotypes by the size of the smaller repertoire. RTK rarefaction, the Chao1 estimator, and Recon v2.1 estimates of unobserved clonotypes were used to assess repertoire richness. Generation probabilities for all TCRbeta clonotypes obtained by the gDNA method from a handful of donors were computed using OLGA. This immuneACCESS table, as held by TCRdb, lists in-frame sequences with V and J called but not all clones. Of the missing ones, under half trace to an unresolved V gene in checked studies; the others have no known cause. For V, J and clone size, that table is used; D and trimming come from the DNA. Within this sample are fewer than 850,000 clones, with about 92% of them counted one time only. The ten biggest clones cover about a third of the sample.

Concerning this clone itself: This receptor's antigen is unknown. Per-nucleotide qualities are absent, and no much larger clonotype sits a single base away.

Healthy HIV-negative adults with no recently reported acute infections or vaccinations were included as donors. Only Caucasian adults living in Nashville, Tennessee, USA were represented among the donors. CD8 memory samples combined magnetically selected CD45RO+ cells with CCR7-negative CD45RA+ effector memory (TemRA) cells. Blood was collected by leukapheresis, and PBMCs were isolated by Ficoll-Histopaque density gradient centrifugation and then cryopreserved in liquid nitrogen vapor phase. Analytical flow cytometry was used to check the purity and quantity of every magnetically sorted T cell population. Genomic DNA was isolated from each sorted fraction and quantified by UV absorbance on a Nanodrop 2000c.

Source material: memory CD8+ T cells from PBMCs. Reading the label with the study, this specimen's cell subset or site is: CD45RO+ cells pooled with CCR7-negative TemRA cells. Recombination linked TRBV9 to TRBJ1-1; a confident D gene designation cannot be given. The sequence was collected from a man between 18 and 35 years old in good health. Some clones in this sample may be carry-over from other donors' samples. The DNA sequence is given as TGTGCCAGCAGCGTCCACATGAACACTGAAGCTTTCTTT. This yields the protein CASSVHMNTEAFF.